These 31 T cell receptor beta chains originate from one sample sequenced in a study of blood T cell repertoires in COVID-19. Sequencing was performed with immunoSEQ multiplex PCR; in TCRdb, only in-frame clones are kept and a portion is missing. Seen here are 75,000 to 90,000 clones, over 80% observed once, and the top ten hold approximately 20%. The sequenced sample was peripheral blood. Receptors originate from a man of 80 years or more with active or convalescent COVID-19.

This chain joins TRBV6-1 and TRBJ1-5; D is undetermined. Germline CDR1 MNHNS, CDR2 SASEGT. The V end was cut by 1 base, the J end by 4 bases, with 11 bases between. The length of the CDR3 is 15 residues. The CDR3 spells CASSEVASSNQPQHF. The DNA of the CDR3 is TGTGCCAGCAGTGAAGTCGCTTCTAGTAATCAGCCCCAGCATTTT.

CDR3 region: CASSSNRGGSPLHF. Here the CDR3 DNA reads TGTGCCAGTAGTAGCAACAGGGGTGGTTCACCCCTCCACTTT. This chain links TRBV19 with TRBJ1-6; 7 bases are shared with TRBD1. J was trimmed by 9 bases and V by 4 bases; bases with no gene match: 6. The CDR3 covers 14 residues. Germline V CDR1 and CDR2: LNHDA, SQIVND (reference sequence).

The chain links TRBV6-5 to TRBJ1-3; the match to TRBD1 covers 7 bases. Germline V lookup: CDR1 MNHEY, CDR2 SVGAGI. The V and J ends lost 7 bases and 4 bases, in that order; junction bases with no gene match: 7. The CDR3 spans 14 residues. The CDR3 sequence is CASIQTGSGNTIYF. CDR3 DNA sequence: TGTGCCAGCATTCAGACAGGGTCAGGAAACACCATATATTTT.

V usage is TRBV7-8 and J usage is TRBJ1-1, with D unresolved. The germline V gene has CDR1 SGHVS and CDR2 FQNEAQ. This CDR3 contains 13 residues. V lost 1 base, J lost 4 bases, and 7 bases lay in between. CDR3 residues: CASSLGERTEAFF. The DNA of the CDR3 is TGTGCCAGCAGCTTAGGAGAACGCACTGAAGCTTTCTTT.

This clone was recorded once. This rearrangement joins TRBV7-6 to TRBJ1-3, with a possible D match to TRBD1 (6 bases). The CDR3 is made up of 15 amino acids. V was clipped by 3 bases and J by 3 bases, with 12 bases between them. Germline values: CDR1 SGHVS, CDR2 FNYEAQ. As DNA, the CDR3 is TGTGCCAGCAGCTTCAGAGGGGGAATTGGAAACACCATATATTTT. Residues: CASSFRGGIGNTIYF.

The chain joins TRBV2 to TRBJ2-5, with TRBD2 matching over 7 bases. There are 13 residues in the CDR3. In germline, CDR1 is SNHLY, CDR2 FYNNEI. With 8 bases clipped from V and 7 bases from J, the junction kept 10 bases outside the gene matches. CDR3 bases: TGTGCCAGCTACTCCCGGGGGGTAGGGACCCAGTACTTC. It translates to CASYSRGVGTQYF. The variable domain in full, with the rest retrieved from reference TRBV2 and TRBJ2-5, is EPEVTQTPSHQVTQMGQEVILRCVPISNHLYFYWYRQILGQKVEFLVSFYNNEISEKSEIFDDQFSVERPDGSNFTLKIRSTKLEDSAMYFCASYSRGVGTQYFGPGTRLLVL.

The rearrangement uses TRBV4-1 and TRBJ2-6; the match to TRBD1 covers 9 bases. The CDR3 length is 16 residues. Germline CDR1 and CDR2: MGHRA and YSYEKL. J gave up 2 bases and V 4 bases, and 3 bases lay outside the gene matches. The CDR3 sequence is CASSPDRGTGANVLTF. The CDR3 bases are TGCGCCAGCAGCCCGGACAGGGGTACTGGGGCCAACGTCCTGACTTTC.

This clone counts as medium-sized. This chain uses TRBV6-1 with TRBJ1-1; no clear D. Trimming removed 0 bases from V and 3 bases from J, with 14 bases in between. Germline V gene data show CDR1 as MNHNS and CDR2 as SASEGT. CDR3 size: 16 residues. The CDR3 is CASSEALLGLYTEAFF. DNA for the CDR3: TGTGCCAGCAGTGAAGCGCTTCTAGGCTTATACACTGAAGCTTTCTTT.

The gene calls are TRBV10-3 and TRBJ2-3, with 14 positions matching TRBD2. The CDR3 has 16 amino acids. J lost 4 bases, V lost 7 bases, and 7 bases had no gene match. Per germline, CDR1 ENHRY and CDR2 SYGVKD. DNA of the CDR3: TGTGCCATCACCAAAGGACTAGCGGGGGGTGCAGATACGCAGTATTTT. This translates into CAITKGLAGGADTQYF.

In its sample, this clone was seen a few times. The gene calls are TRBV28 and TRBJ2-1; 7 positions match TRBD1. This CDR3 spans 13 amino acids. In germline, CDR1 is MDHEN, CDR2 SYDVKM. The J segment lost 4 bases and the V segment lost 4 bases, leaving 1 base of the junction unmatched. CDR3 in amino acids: CASSSQGYNEQFF. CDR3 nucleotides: TGTGCCAGCAGTTCACAGGGGTACAATGAGCAGTTCTTC.

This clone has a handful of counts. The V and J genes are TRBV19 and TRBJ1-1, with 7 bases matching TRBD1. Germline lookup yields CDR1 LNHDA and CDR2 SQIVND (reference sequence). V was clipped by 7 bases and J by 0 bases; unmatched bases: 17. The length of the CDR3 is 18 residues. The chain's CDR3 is CASTSMGQLNFMNTEAFF. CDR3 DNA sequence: TGTGCCAGTACCTCCATGGGACAGCTAAATTTCATGAACACTGAAGCTTTCTTT. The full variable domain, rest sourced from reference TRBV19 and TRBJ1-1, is DGGITQSPKYLFRKEGQNVTLSCEQNLNHDAMYWYRQDPGQGLRLIYYSQIVNDFQKGDIAEGYSVSREKKESFPLTVTSAQKNPTAFYLCASTSMGQLNFMNTEAFFGQGTRLTVV.

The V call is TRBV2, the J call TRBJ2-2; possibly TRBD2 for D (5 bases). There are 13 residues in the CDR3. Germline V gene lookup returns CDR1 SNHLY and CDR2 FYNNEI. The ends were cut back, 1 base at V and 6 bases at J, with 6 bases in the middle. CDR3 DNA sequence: TGTGCCAGCAGTGAAGAGAGGGCCGGGGAGCTGTTTTTT. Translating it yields CASSEERAGELFF.

The CDR3 DNA follows: TGTGCCAGCAGTTACTCTGACAGCCCTAGGGCTGGCTACACCTTC. Amino acids: CASSYSDSPRAGYTF. The chain employs TRBV6-6 and TRBJ1-2; a weak D match, TRBD1 (5 bases). The V end was cut by 0 bases, the J end by 7 bases, with 15 bases between. The CDR3 contains 15 residues. Germline values: CDR1 MNHNY, CDR2 SVGAGI (reference sequence).

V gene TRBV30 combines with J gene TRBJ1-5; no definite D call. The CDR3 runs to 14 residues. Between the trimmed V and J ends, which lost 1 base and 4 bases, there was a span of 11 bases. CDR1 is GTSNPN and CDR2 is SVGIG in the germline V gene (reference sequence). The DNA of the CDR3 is TGTGCCTGGAGTGGAGGTACGTCGAATCAGCCCCAGCATTTT. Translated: CAWSGGTSNQPQHF.

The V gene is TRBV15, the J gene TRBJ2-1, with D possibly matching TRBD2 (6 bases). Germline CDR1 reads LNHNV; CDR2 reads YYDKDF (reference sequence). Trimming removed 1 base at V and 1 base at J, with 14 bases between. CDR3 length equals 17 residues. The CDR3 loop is CATSRGWGEVSYNEQFF. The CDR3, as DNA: TGTGCCACCAGCAGAGGTTGGGGGGAGGTTTCCTACAATGAGCAGTTCTTC.

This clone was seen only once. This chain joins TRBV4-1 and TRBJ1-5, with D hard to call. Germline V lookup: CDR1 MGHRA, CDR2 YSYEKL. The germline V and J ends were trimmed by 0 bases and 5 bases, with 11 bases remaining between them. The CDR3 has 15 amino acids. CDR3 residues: CASSQDRTTDQPQHF. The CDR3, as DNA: TGCGCCAGCAGCCAAGATCGGACTACCGATCAGCCCCAGCATTTT.

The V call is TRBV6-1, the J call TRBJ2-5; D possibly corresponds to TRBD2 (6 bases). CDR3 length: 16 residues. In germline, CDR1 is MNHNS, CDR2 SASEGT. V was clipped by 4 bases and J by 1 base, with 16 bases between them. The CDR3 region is CASSGRATLAQETQYF. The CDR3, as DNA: TGTGCCAGCAGTGGGAGGGCTACCCTGGCCCAAGAGACCCAGTACTTC.

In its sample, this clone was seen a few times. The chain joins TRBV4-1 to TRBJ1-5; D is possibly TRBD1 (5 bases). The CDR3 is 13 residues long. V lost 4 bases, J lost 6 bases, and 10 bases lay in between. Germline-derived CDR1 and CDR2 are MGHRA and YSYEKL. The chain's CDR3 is CASSLGGGQPQHF. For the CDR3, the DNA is TGCGCCAGCAGCCTCGGGGGAGGTCAGCCCCAGCATTTT.

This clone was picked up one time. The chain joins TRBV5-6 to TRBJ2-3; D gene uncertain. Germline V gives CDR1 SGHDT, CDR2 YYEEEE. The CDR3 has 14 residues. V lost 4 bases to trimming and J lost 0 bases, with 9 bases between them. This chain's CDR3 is CASSPLSSTDTQYF. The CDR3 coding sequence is TGTGCCAGCAGCCCTCTGTCTAGCACAGATACGCAGTATTTT.

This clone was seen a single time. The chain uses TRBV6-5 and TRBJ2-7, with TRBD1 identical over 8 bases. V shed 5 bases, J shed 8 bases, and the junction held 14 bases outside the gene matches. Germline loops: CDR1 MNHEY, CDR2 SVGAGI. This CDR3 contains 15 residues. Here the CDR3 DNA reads TGTGCCAGCAGTAATACTCCGGGACAGGAGGATAAGCAGTACGTC. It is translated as CASSNTPGQEDKQYV.

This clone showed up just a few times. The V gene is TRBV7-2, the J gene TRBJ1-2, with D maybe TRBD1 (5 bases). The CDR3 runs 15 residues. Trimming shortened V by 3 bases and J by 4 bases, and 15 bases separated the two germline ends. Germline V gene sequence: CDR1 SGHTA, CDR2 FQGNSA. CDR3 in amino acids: CASSLSAGPTYGYTF. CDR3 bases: TGTGCCAGCAGCTTGAGTGCAGGGCCGACCTATGGCTACACCTTC.

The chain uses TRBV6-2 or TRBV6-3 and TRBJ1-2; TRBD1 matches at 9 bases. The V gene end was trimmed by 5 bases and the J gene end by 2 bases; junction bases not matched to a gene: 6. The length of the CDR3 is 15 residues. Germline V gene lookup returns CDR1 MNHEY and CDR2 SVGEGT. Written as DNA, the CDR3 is TGTGCCAGCAGTCTCACAGGGGGCGCGAACTATGGCTACACCTTC. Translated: CASSLTGGANYGYTF.

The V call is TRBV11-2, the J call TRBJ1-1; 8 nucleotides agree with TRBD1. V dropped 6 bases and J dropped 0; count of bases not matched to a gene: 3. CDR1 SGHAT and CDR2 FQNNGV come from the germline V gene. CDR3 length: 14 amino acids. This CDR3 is CASRYRGLNTEAFF. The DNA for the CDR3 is TGTGCCAGCAGATACAGGGGGTTGAACACTGAAGCTTTCTTT.

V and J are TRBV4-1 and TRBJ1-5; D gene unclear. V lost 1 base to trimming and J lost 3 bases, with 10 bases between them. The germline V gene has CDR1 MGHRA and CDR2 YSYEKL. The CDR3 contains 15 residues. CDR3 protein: CASSQVLRVNQPQHF. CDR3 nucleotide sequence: TGCGCCAGCAGCCAAGTACTGCGGGTCAATCAGCCCCAGCATTTT.

This CDR3 is CASSLVADTQYF. In DNA, the CDR3 is TGCGCCAGCAGCTTGGTCGCAGATACGCAGTATTTT. The chain links TRBV5-1 to TRBJ2-3; D gene unclear. Germline loops: CDR1 SGHRS, CDR2 YFSETQ. Trimming stripped 0 bases from V and 4 bases from J, with 3 bases between. The CDR3 is 12 amino acids.

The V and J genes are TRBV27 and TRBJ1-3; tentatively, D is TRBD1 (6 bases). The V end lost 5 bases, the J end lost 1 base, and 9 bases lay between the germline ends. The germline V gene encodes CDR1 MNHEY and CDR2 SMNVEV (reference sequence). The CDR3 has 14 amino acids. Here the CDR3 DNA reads TGTGCCAGCAGTCCCCAGGGGTCTGGAAACACCATATATTTT. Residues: CASSPQGSGNTIYF.

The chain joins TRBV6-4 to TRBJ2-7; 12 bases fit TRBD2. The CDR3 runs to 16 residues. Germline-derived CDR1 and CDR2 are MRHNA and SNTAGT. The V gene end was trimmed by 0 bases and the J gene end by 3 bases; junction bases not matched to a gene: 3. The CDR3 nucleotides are TGTGCCAGCAGTGACTCGGGACTAGCGGGCCGCTACGAGCAGTACGTC. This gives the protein CASSDSGLAGRYEQYV.

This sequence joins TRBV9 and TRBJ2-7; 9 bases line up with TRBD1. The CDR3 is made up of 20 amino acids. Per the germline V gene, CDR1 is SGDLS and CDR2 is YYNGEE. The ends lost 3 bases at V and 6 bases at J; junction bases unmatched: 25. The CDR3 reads CASSADPSPGQGKLKVEQYV. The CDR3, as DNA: TGTGCCAGCAGCGCCGACCCAAGCCCGGGACAGGGAAAGCTTAAAGTCGAGCAGTACGTC.

The CDR3 loop reads CASSKGQGMITEAFF. CDR3 coding DNA: TGCGCCAGCAGCAAGGGACAGGGAATGATCACTGAAGCTTTCTTT. The chain carries TRBV5-1 and TRBJ1-1; 9 bases are a match to TRBD1. From germline, CDR1 is SGHRS and CDR2 YFSETQ. J lost 4 bases, V lost 4 bases, and 8 bases had no gene match. CDR3 length equals 15 residues.

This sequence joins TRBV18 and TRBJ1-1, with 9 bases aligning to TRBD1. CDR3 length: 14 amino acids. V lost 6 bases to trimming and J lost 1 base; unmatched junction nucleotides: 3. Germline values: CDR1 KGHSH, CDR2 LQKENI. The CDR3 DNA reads TGTGCCAGCTCGCGACAGGGGGAGAACACTGAAGCTTTCTTT. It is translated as CASSRQGENTEAFF.

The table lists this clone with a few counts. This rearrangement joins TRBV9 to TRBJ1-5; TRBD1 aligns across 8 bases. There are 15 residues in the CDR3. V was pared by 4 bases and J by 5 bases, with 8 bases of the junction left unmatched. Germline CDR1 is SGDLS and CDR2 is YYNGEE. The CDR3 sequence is CASSIGTGGDQPQHF. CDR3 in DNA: TGTGCCAGCAGCATAGGGACAGGAGGGGATCAGCCCCAGCATTTT. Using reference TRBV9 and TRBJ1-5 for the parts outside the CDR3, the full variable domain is DSGVTQTPKHLITATGQRVTLRCSPRSGDLSVYWYQQSLDQGLQFLIQYYNGEERAKGNILERFSAQQFPDLHSELNLSSLELGDSALYFCASSIGTGGDQPQHFGDGTRLSIL.